A single T cell receptor (beta chain) is shown here with its context. Localized lung adenocarcinoma, a non-small cell lung cancer, affected the donors. J was trimmed by 6 bases and V by 4 bases; bases with no gene match: 10. The germline gives CDR1 SGHKS, CDR2 YYEKEE (reference sequence). The CDR3 covers 14 residues. These data originate in a study of CD4 and CD8 cells across lung adenocarcinoma regions. TCRdb redid the calling of the PCR reads with MiXCR, one entry per CDR3 protein. The table records 6,500 to 7,500 distinct CDR3 sequences, about 51% of them present only once. The sequencing sample was made of CD8+ T cells from the center of a lung tumor. The source of this sequence is a female donor with lung adenocarcinoma. The CD4 and CD8 labels of this study may be unreliable. The chain couples TRBV5-5 to TRBJ2-7; 7 bases align to TRBD2. Here the CDR3 reads CASSPGGGSGEQYF. CDR3 DNA sequence: TGTGCCAGCAGCCCTGGGGGGGGTTCGGGCGAGCAGTACTTC.